This T cell receptor beta chain appears in the sequencing data of a study of shared clonotypes between healthy human individuals. Overall study results and limits: Represented genetic and exposure-history diversity was restricted by having few donors. Generation probabilities of non-shared clonotypes were lower (relative to those shared by all four donors).

Several immunoSEQ plates held equal portions of the genomic DNA taken from each subset. Replicate sorted-subset PCRs were loaded with around 0.2 ug DNA, 31,000 or so T cell genomes. Libraries were prepared by immunoSEQ multiplex PCR; TCRdb keeps only in-frame clonotypes and omits some of them. In the table there are 2.5 million or so clones, roughly 92% of which are singletons. Remarks on this clone: Its antigen is still unknown.

V was pared by 10 bases and J by 0 bases, with 16 bases between. The germline gives CDR1 LNHDA, CDR2 SQIVND (reference sequence). The CDR3 loop spans 15 amino acids. This clonotype originated in a man in his late teens or twenties in good health. Sequences were obtained from naive CD4+ T cells sorted from blood. Subset described: CD45RA+ positively selected. The J gene is TRBJ2-4, the V gene TRBV19; maybe TRBD1 (5 bases). CDR3 protein: CATLGHGLAKNIQYF. CDR3 in DNA: TGTGCCACACTCGGACACGGCCTAGCCAAAAACATTCAGTACTTC.